The clone carrying this T cell receptor (beta chain) occurred a few times. Its antigen is unknown. The ends were cut back, 0 bases at V and 1 base at J, with 9 bases in the middle. This CDR3 is 14 amino acids long. Germline V lookup: CDR1 DFQATT, CDR2 SNEGSKA (reference sequence). These data belong to a study of T-cell reconstitution after alpha-beta-depleted transplantation in children. Study observations and caveats: When one year had passed after transplant, most T-cell counts and diversity came from newly produced T cells. By about two months after transplant, alpha-beta T cells reportedly arose from several hundred graft clones that had expanded. Recipient T cells and thymic progenitors that survived gave rise to the high TCRbeta diversity observed at day 60 in some patients.

Unique molecular identifiers featured in how the TCRbeta library was prepared. Each CDR3 protein gets one entry after TCRdb re-called the PCR reads with MiXCR. The profile shows just over 200,000 distinct CDR3 sequences, around 9.2% of them singletons. The J gene is TRBJ1-1, the V gene TRBV20-1; D is uncertain. Sequences were derived from PBMCs, mostly from graft donor cells, sampled 360 days after TCRalphabeta/CD19-depleted stem cell transplant. This sequence originates from a male patient aged 2-10 years who had a stem cell transplant for acute myeloid leukemia, so the T cells may come from the graft donor. The CDR3 sequence: CSARDERANTEAFF. CDR3 in DNA: TGCAGTGCTAGAGATGAGAGGGCGAACACTGAAGCTTTCTTT.